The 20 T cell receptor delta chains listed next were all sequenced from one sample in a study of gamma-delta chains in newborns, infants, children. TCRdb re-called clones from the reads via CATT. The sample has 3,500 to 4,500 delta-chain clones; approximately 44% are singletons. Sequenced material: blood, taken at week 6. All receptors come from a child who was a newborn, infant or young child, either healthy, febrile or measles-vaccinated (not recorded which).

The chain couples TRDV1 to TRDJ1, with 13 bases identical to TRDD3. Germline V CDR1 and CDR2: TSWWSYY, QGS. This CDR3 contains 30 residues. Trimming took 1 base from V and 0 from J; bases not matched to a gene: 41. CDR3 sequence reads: CALGEPFYGNHLSYEYWGIRGINYTDKLIF. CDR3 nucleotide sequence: TGTGCTCTTGGGGAACCATTCTATGGGAATCATCTCTCCTACGAGTACTGGGGGATACGGGGAATTAATTACACCGATAAACTCATCTTT.

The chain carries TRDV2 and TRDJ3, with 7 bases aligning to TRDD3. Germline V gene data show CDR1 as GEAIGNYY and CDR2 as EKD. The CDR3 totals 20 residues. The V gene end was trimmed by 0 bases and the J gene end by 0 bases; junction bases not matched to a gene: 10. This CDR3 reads CACDTVGDNPSSWDTRQMFF. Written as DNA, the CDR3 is TGTGCCTGTGACACCGTAGGGGATAACCCCAGCTCCTGGGACACCCGACAGATGTTTTTC.

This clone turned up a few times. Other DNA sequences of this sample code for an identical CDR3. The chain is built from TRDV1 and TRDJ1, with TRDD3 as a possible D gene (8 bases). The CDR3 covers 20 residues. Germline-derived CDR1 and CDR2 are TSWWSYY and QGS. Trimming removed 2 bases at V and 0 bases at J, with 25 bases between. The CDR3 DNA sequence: TGTGCTCTTGGGGAATTCCTACGCGGGCTGGGGGACATATACACCGATAAACTCATCTTT. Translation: CALGEFLRGLGDIYTDKLIF.

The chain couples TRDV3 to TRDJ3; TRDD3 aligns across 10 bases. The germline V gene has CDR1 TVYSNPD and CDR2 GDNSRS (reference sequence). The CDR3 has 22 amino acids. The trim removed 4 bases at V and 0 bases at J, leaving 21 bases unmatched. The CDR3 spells CASPLPRVYWGMSSWDTRQMFF. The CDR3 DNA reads TGTGCCTCTCCCCTTCCCCGGGTGTACTGGGGGATGAGCTCCTGGGACACCCGACAGATGTTTTTC.

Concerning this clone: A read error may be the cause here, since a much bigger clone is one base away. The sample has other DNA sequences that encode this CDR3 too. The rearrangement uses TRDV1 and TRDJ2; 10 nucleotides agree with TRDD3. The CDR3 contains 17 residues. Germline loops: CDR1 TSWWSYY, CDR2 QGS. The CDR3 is CALGDIRGIRDTAQLFF. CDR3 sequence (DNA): TGTGCTCTCGGGGATATTCGGGGGATACGAGATACAGCACAACTCTTCTTT.

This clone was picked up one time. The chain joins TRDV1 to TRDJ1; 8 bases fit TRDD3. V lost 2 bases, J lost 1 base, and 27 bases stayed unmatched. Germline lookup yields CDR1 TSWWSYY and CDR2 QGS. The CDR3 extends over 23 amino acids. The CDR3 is CALGENYDLLDWGAPPCTDKLIF. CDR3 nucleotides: TGTGCTCTTGGGGAAAACTATGACCTACTCGACTGGGGGGCCCCCCCATGCACCGATAAACTCATCTTT.

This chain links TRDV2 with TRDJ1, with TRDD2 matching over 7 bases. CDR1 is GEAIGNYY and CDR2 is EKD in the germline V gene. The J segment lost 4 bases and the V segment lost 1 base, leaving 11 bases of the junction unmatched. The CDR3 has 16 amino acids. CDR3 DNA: TGTGCCTGTGACACGCCCCATTCCTACGGAATCGATAAACTCATCTTT. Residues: CACDTPHSYGIDKLIF.

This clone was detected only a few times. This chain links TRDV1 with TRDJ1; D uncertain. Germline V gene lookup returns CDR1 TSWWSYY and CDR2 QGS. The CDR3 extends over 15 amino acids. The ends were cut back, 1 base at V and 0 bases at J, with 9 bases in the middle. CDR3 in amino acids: CALGERVPYTDKLIF. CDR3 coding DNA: TGTGCTCTTGGGGAACGGGTCCCGTACACCGATAAACTCATCTTT.

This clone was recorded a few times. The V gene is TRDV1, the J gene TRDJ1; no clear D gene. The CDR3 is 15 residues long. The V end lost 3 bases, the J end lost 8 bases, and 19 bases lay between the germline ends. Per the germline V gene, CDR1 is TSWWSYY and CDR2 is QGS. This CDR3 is CALGEPLFQTPKLIF. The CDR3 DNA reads TGTGCTCTTGGGGAGCCCCTTTTCCAAACTCCCAAACTCATCTTT.

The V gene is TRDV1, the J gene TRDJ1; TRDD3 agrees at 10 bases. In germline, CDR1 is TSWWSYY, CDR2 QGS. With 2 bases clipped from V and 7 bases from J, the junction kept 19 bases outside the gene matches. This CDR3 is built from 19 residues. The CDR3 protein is CALGEWSTGGFIDRRKLIF. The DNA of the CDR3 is TGTGCTCTTGGGGAATGGTCGACTGGGGGATTCATAGATCGTCGTAAACTCATCTTT.

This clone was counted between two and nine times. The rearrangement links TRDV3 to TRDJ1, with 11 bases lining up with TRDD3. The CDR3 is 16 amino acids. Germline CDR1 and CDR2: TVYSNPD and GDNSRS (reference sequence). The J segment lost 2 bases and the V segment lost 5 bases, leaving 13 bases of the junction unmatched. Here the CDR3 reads CALRDNWGIVTDKLIF. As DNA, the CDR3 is TGTGCCCTTCGAGATAACTGGGGGATAGTTACCGATAAACTCATCTTT. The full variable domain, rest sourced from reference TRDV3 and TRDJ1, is CDKVTQSSPDQTVASGSEVVLLCTYDTVYSNPDLFWYRIRPDYSFQFVFYGDNSRSEGADFTQGRFSVKHILTQKAFHLVISPVRTEDSATYYCALRDNWGIVTDKLIFGKGTRVTVEP.

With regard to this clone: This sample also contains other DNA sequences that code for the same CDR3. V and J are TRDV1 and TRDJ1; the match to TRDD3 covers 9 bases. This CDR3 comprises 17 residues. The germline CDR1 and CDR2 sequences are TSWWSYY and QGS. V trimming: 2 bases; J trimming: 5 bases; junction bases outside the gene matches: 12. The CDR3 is CALGEFLRGGYWDKLIF. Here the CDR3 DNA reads TGTGCTCTTGGGGAATTCCTACGAGGGGGATACTGGGATAAACTCATCTTT.

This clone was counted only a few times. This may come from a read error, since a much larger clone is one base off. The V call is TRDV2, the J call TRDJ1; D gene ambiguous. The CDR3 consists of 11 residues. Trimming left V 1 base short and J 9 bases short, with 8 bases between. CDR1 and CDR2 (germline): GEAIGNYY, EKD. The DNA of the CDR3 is TGTGCCTGTGACACTGGGCCTCAACTCATCTTT. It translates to CACDTGPQLIF.

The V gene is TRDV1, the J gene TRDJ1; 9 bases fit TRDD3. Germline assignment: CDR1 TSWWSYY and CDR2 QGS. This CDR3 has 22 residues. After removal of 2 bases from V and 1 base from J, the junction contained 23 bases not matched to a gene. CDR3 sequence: CALGEGVGDTRMGSSATDKLIF. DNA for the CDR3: TGTGCTCTTGGGGAAGGAGTCGGGGATACGCGTATGGGGTCCTCGGCCACCGATAAACTCATCTTT.

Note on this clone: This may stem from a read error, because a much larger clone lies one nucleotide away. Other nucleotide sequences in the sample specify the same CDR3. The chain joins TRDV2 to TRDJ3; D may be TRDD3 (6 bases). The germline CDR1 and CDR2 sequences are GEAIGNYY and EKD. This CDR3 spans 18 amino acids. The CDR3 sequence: CACTTMGVSSWDTRQMFF. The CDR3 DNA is TGTGCCTGTACTACTATGGGGGTGAGCTCCTGGGACACCCGACAAATGTTTTTC.

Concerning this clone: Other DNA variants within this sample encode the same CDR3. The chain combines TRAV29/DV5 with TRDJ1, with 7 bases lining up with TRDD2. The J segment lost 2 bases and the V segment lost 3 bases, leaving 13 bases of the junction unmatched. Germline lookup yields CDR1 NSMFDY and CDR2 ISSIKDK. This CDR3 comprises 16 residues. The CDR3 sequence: CAATFLFLPPTDKLIF. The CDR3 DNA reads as TGTGCAGCAACCTTCCTTTTCCTACCACCTACCGATAAACTCATCTTT. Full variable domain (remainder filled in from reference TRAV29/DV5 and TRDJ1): DQQVKQNSPSLSVQEGRISILNCDYTNSMFDYFLWYKKYPAEGPTFLISISSIKDKNEDGRFTVFLNKSAKHLSLHIVPSQPGDSAVYFCAATFLFLPPTDKLIFGKGTRVTVEP.

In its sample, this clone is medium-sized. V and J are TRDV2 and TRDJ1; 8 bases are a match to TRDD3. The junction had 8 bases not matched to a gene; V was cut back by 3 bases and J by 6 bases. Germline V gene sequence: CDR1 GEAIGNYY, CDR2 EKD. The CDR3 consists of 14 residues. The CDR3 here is CACDPLLGAHKLIF. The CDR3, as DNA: TGTGCCTGTGACCCATTACTGGGGGCCCATAAACTCATCTTT.

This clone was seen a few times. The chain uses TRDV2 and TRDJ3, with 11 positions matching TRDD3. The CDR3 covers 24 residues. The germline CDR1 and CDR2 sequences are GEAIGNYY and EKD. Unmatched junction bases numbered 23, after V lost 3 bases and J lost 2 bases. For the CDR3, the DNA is TGTGCCTGTGACGTGATGGTAGAGTGCTGGGGGATACTAATTCAGCCCTGGGACACCCGACAGATGTTTTTC. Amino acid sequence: CACDVMVECWGILIQPWDTRQMFF.

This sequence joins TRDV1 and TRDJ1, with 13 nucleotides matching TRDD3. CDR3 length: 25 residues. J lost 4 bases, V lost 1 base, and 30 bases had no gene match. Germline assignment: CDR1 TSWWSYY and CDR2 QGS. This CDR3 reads CALGEPIFSLLFLLGDTERDDKLIF. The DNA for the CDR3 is TGTGCTCTTGGGGAACCCATTTTTTCCCTCCTATTCTTACTGGGGGATACGGAGAGGGACGATAAACTCATCTTT.

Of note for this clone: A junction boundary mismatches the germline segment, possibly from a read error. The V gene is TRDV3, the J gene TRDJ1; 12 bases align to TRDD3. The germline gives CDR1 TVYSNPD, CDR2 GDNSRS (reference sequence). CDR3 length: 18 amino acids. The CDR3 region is CAFAGSLGDTRYTNKLIF. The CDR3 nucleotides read TGTGCCTTTGCGGGGTCTCTGGGGGATACGCGGTACACCAATAAACTCATCTTT.